Sequencing of this TCR beta chain was carried out in a study of T cells after yellow fever vaccination. Looked up from germline, CDR1 is SEHNR and CDR2 is FQNEAQ (reference sequence). The CDR3 extends over 16 amino acids. Deletions cut 5 bases from V and 6 bases from J, with 21 bases between. TCRdb analysed the 5' RACE reads with MiXCR anew, one entry per CDR3 protein. The sample contains 300,000 to 400,000 distinct CDR3 sequences, 8% to 10% of which appear only once. This clonotype was observed a handful of times. The TCR originated in a man younger than 30 who received the YFV17D yellow fever vaccine. The chain couples TRBV7-9 to TRBJ2-3; D ambiguous. The sample here was PBMCs, taken on the day of the first yellow fever vaccination. The CDR3 DNA follows: TGTGCCAGCAGCCCCGTTGCAGCCCGCGGTCAGGATACGCAGTATTTT. Protein product: CASSPVAARGQDTQYF. Looking up the rest from reference TRBV7-9 and TRBJ2-3 gives the full variable domain: DTGVSQNPRHKITKRGQNVTFRCDPISEHNRLYWYRQTLGQGPEFLTYFQNEAQLEKSRLLSDRFSAERPKGSFSTLEIQRTEQGDSAMYLCASSPVAARGQDTQYFGPGTRLTVL.